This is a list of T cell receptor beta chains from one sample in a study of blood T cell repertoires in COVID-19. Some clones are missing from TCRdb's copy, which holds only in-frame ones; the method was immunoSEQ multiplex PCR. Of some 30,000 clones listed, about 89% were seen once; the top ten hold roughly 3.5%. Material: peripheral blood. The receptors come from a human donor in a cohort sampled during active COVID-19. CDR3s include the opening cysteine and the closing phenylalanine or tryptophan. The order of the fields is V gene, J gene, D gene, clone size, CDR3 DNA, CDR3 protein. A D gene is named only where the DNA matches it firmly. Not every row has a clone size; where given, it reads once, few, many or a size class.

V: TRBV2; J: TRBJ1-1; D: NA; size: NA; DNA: TGTGCCAGCAGTGGATCCGGGGTCCGGACTGAAGCTTTCTTT; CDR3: CASSGSGVRTEAFF
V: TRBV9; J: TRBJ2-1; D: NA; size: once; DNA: TGTGCCAGCAGCGTAGTTAACGGGGGATTCTACAATGAGCAGTTCTTC; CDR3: CASSVVNGGFYNEQFF
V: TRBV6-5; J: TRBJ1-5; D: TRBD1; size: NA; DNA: TGTGCCAGCAGTTTTCGACAGGGGAGCAATCAGCCCCAGCATTTT; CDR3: CASSFRQGSNQPQHF
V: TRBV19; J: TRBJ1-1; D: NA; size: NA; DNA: TGTGCCAGTAGGCGGACAAGCGAAGCTTTCTTT; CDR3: CASRRTSEAFF
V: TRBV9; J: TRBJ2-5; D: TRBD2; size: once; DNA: TGTGCCAGCAGCGTAGGAAGCGGGGGCAACCAAGAGACCCAGTACTTC; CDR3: CASSVGSGGNQETQYF
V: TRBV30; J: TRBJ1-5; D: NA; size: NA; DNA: TGTGCCTGGAGTGTACCGGGGAGGGGCAATCAGCCCCAGCATTTT; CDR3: CAWSVPGRGNQPQHF
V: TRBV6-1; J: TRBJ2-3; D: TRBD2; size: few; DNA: TGTGCCAGCAGTGCGAAGCGGGGGGCGACCGAGCTTCTCACAGATACGCAGTATTTT; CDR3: CASSAKRGATELLTDTQYF
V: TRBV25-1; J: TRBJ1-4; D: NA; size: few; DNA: TGTGCCAGCAGTGAAATATGGCCTTGGGGGGTTGATGAAAAACTGTTTTTT; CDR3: CASSEIWPWGVDEKLFF
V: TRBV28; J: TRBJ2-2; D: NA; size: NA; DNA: TGTGCCAGCAGCCGGGACTTTTACGGGGAGCTGTTTTTT; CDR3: CASSRDFYGELFF
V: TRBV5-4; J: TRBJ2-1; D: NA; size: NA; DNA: TGTGCCAGCAGCCCGGCTGGGGTCTTCGAGGGCGAGCAGTTCTTC; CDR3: CASSPAGVFEGEQFF
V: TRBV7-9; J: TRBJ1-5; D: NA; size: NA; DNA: TGTGCCAGCAGCCCTAGTGGCGGGGGCAATCAGCCCCAGCATTTT; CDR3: CASSPSGGGNQPQHF
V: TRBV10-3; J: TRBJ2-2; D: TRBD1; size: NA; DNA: TGTGCCATCAGTCGGACAGGGACGAACACCGGGGAGCTGTTTTTT; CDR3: CAISRTGTNTGELFF
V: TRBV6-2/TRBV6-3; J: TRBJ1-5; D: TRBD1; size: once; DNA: TGTGCCAGCAGCCGACAGGGTGGGGCGTTGAGGAATCAGCCCCAGCATTTT; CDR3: CASSRQGGALRNQPQHF
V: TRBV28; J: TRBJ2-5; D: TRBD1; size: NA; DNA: TGTGCCAGCAGTTCAGCGGACAGGGACCAAGAGACCCAGTACTTC; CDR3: CASSSADRDQETQYF
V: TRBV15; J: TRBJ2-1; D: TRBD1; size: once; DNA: TGTGCCACCAGCAGATCGGCTTGGACAGGCTACAATGAGCAGTTCTTC; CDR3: CATSRSAWTGYNEQFF
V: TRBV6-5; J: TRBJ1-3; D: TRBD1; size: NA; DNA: TGTGCCAGCAGTTACTCGGCTGGACAGGTTGGAAACACCATATATTTT; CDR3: CASSYSAGQVGNTIYF
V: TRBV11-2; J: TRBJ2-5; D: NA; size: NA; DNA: TGTGCCAGCAGCAGGTCAGGGCAAGAGACCCAGTACTTC; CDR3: CASSRSGQETQYF
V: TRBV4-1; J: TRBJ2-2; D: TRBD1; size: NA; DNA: TGCGCCAGCAGCGGGACAGGGCAAACTTCCGGGGAGCTGTTTTTT; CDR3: CASSGTGQTSGELFF
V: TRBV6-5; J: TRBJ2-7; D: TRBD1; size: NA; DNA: TGTGCCAGCAGTTCGTCCGGGACAGGTGCCTACGAGCAGTACTTC; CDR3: CASSSSGTGAYEQYF
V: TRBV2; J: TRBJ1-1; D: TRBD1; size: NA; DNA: TGTGCCAGCAGCGGGACAGGGAAAAAGAGGGGTCGCACTGAAGCTTTCTTT; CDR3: CASSGTGKKRGRTEAFF
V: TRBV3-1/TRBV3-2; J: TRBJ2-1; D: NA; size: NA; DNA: TGTGCCAGCAGCCGCCGGGACACCTCCTACAATGAGCAGTTCTTC; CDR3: CASSRRDTSYNEQFF
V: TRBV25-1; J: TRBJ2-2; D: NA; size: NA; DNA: TGTGCCTCAACGGGGACCGGGGAGCTGTTTTTT; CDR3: CASTGTGELFF
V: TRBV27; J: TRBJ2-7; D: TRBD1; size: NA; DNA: TGTGCCAGCAGTTTACAGGGGGATTACGAGCAGTACTTC; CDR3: CASSLQGDYEQYF
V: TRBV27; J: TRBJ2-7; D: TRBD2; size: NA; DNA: TGTGCCAGCAGTTATCTAGCGGGGGGCCGGAGGGAGCAGTACTTC; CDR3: CASSYLAGGRREQYF
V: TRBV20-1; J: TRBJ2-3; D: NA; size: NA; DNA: TGCAGTGCTAGTTCCAGGGTATACACAGATACGCAGTATTTT; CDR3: CSASSRVYTDTQYF
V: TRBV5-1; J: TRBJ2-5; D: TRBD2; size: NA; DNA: TGCGCCAGCAGCCCAGGGACTAGCGGGTTCCAAGAGACCCAGTACTTC; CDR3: CASSPGTSGFQETQYF
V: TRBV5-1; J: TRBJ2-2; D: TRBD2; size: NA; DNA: TGCGCCAGCAGCTTGAGGCCTAGCGGGGCGAACACCGGGGAGCTGTTTTTT; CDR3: CASSLRPSGANTGELFF
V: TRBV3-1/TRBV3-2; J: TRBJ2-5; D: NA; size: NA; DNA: TGTGCCAGCAGCCAAGGGGGGCGGGAGACCCAGTACTTC; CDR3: CASSQGGRETQYF
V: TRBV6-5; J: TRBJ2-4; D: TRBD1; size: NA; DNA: TGTGCCAGCAAGAGACAGGGGGATTCATCTGTCATTCAGTACTTC; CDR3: CASKRQGDSSVIQYF
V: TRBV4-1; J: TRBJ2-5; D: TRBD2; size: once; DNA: TGCGCCAGCAGCCAGAAGACTAGCGGGAAAGAGACCCAGTACTTC; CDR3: CASSQKTSGKETQYF
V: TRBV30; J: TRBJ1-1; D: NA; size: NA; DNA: TGTGCCTGGAGGCCCATACCGGGGAACACTGAAGCTTTCTTT; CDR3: CAWRPIPGNTEAFF
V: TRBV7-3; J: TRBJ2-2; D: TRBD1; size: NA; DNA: TGTGCCAGCAGACCCGGGACAGGCACCGGGGAGCTGTTTTTT; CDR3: CASRPGTGTGELFF
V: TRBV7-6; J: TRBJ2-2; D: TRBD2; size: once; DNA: TGTGCCAGCAGCTCCGGACTAGCGGGGGAGGCCGGGGAGCTGTTTTTT; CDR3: CASSSGLAGEAGELFF
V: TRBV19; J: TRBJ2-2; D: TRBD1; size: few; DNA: TGTGCCAGTAGTAACCCTGAGACAGGGGCCCGTAACACCGGGGAGCTGTTTTTT; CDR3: CASSNPETGARNTGELFF
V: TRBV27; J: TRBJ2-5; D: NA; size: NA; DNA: TGTGCCAGCAGTCTTTACCCGGGGGGCCGAGAGACCCAGTACTTC; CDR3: CASSLYPGGRETQYF
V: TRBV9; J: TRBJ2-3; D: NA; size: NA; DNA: TGTGCCAGCAGCGTAGGAGATAGCGGAATCACAGATACGCAGTATTTT; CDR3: CASSVGDSGITDTQYF
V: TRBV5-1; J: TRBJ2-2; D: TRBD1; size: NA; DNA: TGCGCCAGCAGCACCTCGGGACAGGGTGCCACCGGGGAGCTGTTTTTT; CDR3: CASSTSGQGATGELFF
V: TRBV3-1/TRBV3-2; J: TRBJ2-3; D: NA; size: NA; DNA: TGTGCCAGCAGCCAAGTGATGACAATGAGCACAGATACGCAGTATTTT; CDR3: CASSQVMTMSTDTQYF
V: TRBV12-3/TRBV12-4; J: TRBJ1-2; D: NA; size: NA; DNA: TGTGCCAGCAGTGTTCAGGGGTTTGGCTACACCTTC; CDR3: CASSVQGFGYTF
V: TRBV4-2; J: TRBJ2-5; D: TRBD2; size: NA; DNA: TGTGCCAGCAGCCAGGGGGAACTAGCGGCTGAGACCCAGTACTTC; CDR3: CASSQGELAAETQYF
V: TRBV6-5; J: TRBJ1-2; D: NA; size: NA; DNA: TGTGCCAGCAGGGGGGCAGGGAACTATGGCTACACCTTC; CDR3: CASRGAGNYGYTF
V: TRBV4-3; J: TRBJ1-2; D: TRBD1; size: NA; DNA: TGCGCCAGCAGCCAAGATAGAGGGACAGGGTACGGCTACACCTTC; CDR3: CASSQDRGTGYGYTF
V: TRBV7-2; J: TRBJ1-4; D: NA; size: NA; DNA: TGTGCCAGCAGCTATGGACTGGCAACTAATGAAAAACTGTTTTTT; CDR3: CASSYGLATNEKLFF
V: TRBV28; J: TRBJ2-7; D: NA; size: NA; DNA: TGTGCCAGCACTCCCAGGGGAGGGGTCTCCTACGAGCAGTACTTC; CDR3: CASTPRGGVSYEQYF
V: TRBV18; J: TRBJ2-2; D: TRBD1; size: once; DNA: TGTGCCAGCTCACTACAACCGGGACAGGCATCTGCCGGGGAGCTGTTTTTT; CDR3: CASSLQPGQASAGELFF
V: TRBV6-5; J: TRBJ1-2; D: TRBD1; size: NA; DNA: TGTGCCAGCAGTCGGGACAGCCAGTATGGCTACACCTTC; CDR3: CASSRDSQYGYTF
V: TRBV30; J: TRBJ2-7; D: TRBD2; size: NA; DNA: TGTGCCTGGAGTGGGGGACTAGCGTCCACCTACGAGCAGTACTTC; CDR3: CAWSGGLASTYEQYF
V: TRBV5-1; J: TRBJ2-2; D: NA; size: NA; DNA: TGCGCCAGCAGCTTGGGCGCCCCGGTGAACACCGGGGAGCTGTTTTTT; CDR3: CASSLGAPVNTGELFF
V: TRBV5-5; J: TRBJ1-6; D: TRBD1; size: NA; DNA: TGTGCCAGCAGCCCACAGGGGTATAATTCACCCCTCCACTTT; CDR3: CASSPQGYNSPLHF
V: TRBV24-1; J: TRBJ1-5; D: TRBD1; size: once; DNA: TGTGCCACCAGTGAACAGGGGGATCAGCCCCAGCATTTT; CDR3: CATSEQGDQPQHF
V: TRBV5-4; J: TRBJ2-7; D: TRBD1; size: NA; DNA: TGTGCCAGCAGCCGAGGGGGCGCCGAGCAGTACTTC; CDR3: CASSRGGAEQYF
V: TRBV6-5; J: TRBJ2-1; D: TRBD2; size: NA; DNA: TGTGCCAGCAGGGGACTAACCAATGAGCAGTTCTTC; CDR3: CASRGLTNEQFF
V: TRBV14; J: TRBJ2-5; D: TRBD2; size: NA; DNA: TGTGCCAGCAGCCCCGGACTAGCGGGGGCAGAGACCCAGTACTTC; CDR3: CASSPGLAGAETQYF